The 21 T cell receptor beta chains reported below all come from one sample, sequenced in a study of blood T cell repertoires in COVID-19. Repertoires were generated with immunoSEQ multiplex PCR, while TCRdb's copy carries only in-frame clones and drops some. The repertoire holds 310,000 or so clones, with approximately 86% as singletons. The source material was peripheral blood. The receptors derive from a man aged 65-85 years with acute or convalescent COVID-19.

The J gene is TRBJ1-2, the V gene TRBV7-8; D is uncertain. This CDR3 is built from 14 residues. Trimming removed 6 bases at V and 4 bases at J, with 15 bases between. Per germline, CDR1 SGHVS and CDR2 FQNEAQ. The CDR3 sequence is CASSFRTARYGYTF. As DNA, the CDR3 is TGTGCCAGCAGTTTTCGGACTGCACGCTATGGCTACACCTTC.

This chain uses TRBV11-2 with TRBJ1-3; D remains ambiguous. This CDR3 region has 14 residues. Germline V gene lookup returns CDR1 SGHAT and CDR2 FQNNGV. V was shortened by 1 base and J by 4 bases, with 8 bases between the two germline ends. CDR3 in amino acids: CASSLVSGGNTIYF. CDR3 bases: TGTGCCAGCAGCTTAGTTTCCGGGGGAAACACCATATATTTT.

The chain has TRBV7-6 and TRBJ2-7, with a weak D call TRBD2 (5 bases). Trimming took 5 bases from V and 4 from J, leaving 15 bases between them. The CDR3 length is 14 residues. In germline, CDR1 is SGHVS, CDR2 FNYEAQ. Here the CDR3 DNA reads TGTGCCAGCAGCGCGGGCGCAAGTACGTACGAGCAGTACTTC. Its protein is CASSAGASTYEQYF. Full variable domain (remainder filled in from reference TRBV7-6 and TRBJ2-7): GAGVSQSPRYKVTKRGQDVALRCDPISGHVSLYWYRQALGQGPEFLTYFNYEAQQDKSGLPNDRFSAERPEGSISTLTIQRTEQRDSAMYRCASSAGASTYEQYFGPGTRLTVT.

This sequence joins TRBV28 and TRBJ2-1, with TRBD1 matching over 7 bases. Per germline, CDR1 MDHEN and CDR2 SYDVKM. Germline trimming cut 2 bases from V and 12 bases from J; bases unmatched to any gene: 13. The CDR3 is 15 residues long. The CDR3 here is CASSLGVSTGVMQFF. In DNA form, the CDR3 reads TGTGCCAGCAGTTTAGGAGTATCCACAGGGGTCATGCAGTTCTTC. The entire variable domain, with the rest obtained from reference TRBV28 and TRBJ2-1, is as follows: DVKVTQSSRYLVKRTGEKVFLECVQDMDHENMFWYRQDPGLGLRLIYFSYDVKMKEKGDIPEGYSVSREKKERFSLILESASTNQTSMYLCASSLGVSTGVMQFFGPGTRLTVL.

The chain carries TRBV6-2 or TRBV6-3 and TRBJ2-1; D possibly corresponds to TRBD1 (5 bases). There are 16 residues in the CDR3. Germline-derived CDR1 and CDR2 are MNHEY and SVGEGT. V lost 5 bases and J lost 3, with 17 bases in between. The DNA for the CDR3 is TGTGCCAGCAGTCCCAGGCAGGGTGGTGTCTACAATGAGCAGTTCTTC. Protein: CASSPRQGGVYNEQFF.

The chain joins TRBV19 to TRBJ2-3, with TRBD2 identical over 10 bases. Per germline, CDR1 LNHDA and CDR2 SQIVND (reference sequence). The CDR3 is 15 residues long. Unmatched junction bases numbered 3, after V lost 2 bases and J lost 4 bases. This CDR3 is CASSISLAGADTQYF. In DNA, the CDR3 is TGTGCCAGTAGTATAAGCCTAGCGGGAGCAGATACGCAGTATTTT.

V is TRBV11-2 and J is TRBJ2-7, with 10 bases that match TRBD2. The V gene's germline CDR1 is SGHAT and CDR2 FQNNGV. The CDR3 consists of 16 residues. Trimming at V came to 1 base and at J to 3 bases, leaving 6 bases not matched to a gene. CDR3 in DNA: TGTGCCAGCAGCTTAGGGATAAGCGGGGGGGTCTACGAGCAGTACTTC. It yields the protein CASSLGISGGVYEQYF.

The CDR3 bases are TGTGCCAGTAGTATAATCGGGGGACAGGGGTGGAATACGCAGTATTTT. It encodes CASSIIGGQGWNTQYF. The J gene is TRBJ2-3, the V gene TRBV19, with 10 bases aligning to TRBD1. The CDR3 spans 16 residues. V shed 2 bases and J 7 bases; nucleotides not matched to a gene: 9. Germline loops: CDR1 LNHDA, CDR2 SQIVND (reference sequence). Using reference TRBV19 and TRBJ2-3 for the parts outside the CDR3, the full variable domain is DGGITQSPKYLFRKEGQNVTLSCEQNLNHDAMYWYRQDPGQGLRLIYYSQIVNDFQKGDIAEGYSVSREKKESFPLTVTSAQKNPTAFYLCASSIIGGQGWNTQYFGPGTRLTVL.

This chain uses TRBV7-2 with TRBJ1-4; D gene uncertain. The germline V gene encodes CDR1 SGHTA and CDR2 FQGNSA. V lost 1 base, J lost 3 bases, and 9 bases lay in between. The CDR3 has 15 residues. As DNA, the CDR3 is TGTGCCAGCAGCTTAGACAGTTACCCTAATGAAAAACTGTTTTTT. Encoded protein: CASSLDSYPNEKLFF.

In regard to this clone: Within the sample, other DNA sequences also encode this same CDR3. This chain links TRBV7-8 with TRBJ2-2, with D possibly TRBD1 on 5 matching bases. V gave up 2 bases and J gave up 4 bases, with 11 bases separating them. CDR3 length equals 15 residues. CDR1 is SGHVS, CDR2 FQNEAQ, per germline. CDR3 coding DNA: TGTGCCAGCAGCTTACAAGGGGCTGGCACCGGGGAGCTGTTTTTT. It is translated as CASSLQGAGTGELFF.

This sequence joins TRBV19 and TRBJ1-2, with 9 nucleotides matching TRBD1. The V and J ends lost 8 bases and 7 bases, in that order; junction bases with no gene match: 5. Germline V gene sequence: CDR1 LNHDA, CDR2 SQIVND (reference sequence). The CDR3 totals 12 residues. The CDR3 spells CASSTGGFGYTF. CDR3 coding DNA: TGTGCCAGTTCCACAGGGGGCTTTGGCTACACCTTC.

CDR3 in amino acids: CASSSRGTQTNTQFF. CDR3 in DNA: TGTGCCAGCAGTTCCCGTGGGACTCAAACAAACACGCAGTTCTTC. The chain uses TRBV6-2 or TRBV6-3 and TRBJ2-1; D might be TRBD2 (6 bases). From germline, CDR1 is MNHEY and CDR2 SVGEGT. V gave up 4 bases and J gave up 12 bases, with 22 bases separating them. The CDR3 has 15 residues.

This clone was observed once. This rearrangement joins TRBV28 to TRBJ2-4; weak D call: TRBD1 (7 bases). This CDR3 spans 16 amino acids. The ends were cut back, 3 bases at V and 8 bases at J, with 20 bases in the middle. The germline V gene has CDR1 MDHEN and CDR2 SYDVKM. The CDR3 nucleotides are TGTGCCAGCAGTTTGCAGGGGGGCCCGGGGGTATACATTCAGTACTTC. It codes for CASSLQGGPGVYIQYF.

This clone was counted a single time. The CDR3 loop reads CASSSKAGPGTDTQYF. CDR3 coding DNA: TGTGCCAGCAGTTCTAAAGCGGGACCGGGCACAGATACGCAGTATTTT. This chain joins TRBV6-5 and TRBJ2-3; 7 nucleotides line up with TRBD2. Germline loops: CDR1 MNHEY, CDR2 SVGAGI. This CDR3 has 16 residues. The J segment lost 1 base and the V segment lost 4 bases, leaving 8 bases of the junction unmatched.

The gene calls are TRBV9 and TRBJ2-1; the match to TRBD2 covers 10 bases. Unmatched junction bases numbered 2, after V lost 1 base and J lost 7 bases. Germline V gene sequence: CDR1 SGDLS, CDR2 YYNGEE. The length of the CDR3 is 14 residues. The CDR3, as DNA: TGTGCCAGCAGCGTATCTAGCGGGAGAAATGAGCAGTTCTTC. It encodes CASSVSSGRNEQFF.

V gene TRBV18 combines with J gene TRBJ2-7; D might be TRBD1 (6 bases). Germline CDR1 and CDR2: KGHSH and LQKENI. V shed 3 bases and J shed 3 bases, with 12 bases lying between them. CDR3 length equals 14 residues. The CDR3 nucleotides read TGTGCCAGCTCACCCGGGACAAAATACTACGAGCAGTACTTC. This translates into CASSPGTKYYEQYF.

The CDR3 here is CASSVRQNLYGYTF. Here the CDR3 DNA reads TGTGCCAGCAGTGTCCGCCAGAACCTCTATGGCTACACCTTC. This rearrangement joins TRBV2 to TRBJ1-2; D uncertain. This CDR3 is built from 14 residues. The ends were cut back, 4 bases at V and 4 bases at J, with 13 bases in the middle. Germline V gene lookup returns CDR1 SNHLY and CDR2 FYNNEI.

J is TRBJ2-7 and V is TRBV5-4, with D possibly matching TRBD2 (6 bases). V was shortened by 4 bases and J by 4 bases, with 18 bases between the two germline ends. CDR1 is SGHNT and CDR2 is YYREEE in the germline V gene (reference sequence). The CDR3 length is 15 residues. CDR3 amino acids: CASSRGQEGPYEQYF. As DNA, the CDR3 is TGTGCCAGCAGCAGAGGGCAGGAGGGCCCTTACGAGCAGTACTTC.

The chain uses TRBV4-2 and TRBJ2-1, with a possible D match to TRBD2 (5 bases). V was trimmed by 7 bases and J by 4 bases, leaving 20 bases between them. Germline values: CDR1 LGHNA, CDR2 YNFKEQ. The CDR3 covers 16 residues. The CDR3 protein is CASTTVGGQTYNEQFF. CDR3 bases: TGTGCCAGCACCACTGTGGGCGGGCAAACGTACAATGAGCAGTTCTTC.

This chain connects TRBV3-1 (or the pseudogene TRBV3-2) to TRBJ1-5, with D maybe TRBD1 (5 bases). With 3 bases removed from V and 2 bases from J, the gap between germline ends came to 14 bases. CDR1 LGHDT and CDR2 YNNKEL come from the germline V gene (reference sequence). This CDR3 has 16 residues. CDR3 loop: CASSHGWGGGNQPQHF. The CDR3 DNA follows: TGTGCCAGCAGCCACGGTTGGGGGGGAGGCAATCAGCCCCAGCATTTT.

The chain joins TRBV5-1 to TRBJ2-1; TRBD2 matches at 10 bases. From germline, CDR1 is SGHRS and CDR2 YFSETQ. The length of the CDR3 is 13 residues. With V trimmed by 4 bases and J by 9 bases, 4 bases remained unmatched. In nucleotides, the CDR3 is TGCGCCAGCAGCACGATAGCGGGGGGTGAGCAGTTCTTC. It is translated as CASSTIAGGEQFF.